This record covers a single T cell receptor beta chain. The antigen remains unidentified. CDR1 MNHEY and CDR2 SVGEGT come from the germline V gene. CDR3 length: 14 residues. Unmatched junction bases numbered 4, after V lost 7 bases and J lost 3 bases. This table comes from immunoSEQ multiplex PCR, and its TCRdb copy is limited to in-frame clones, with some not included. The profile shows 90,000 to 100,000 clones, roughly 83% of them singletons. This sample was included in a study of T cell responses to AZD1222 COVID-19 vaccine. General observations from the study: Just a handful of AZD1222 recipients were seropositive at baseline. The study sampled repertoires only after the peak T cell response.

This material consisted of peripheral blood, taken 28 days after the second AZD1222 dose. This TCR was recovered from an adult who received the AZD1222 COVID-19 vaccine. The chain links TRBV6-2 or TRBV6-3 to TRBJ1-1; TRBD1 matches at 11 bases. DNA of the CDR3: TGTGCCAGCAACCCGGACAGGGGGCACACTGAAGCTTTCTTT. This sequence encodes CASNPDRGHTEAFF.